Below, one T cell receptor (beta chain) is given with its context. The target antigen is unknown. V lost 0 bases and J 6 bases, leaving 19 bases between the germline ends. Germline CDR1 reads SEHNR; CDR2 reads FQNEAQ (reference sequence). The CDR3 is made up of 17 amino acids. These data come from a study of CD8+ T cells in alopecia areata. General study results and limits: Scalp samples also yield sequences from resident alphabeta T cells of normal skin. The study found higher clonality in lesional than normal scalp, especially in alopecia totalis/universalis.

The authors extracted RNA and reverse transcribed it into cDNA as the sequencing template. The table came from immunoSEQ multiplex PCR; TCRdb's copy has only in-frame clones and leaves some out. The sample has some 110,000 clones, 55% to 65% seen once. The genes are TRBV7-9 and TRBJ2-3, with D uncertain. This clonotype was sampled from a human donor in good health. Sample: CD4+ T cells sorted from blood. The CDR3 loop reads CASSLAPQSRVFDTQYF. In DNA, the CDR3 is TGTGCCAGCAGCTTAGCGCCTCAGAGCAGAGTTTTCGATACGCAGTATTTT.